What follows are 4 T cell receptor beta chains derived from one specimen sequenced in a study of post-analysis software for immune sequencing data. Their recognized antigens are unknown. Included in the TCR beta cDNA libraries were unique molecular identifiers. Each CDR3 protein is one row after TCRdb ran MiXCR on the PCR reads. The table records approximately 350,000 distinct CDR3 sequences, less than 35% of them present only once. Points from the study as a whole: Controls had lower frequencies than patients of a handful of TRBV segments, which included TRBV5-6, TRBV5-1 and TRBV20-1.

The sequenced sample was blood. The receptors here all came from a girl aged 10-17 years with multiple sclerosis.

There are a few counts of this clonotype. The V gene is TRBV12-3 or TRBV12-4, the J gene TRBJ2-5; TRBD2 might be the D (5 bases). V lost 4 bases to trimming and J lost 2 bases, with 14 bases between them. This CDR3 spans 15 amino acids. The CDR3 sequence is CASSSPEREQETQYF. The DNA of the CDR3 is TGTGCCAGCAGTTCCCCGGAGAGGGAACAAGAGACCCAGTACTTC.

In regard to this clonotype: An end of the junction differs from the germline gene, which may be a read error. The DNA of the CDR3 is TGCGGTGCGGACAGGGAGAACACCATATATTTT. Encoded protein: CGADRENTIYF. The chain employs TRBV20-1 and TRBJ1-3, with TRBD1 matching over 8 bases. The CDR3 totals 11 residues. Germline V CDR1 and CDR2: DFQATT, SNEGSKA (reference sequence).

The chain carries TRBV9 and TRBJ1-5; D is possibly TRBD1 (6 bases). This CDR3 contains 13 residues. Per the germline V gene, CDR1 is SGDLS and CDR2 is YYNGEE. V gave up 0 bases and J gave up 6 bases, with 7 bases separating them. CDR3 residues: CASSVEGGQPQHF. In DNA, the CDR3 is TGTGCCAGCAGCGTAGAGGGGGGTCAGCCCCAGCATTTT.

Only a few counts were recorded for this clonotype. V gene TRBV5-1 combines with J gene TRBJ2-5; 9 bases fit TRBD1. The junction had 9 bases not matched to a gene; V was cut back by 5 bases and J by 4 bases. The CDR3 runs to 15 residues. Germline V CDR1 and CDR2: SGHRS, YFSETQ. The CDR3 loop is CASSIGQGLRETQYF. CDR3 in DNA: TGCGCCAGCAGTATAGGACAGGGGCTAAGAGAGACCCAGTACTTC.